This T cell receptor beta chain was sequenced during a study of beta chain features in type 1 diabetes (dated by TCRdb to between 2018 and 2020). With regard to the full study: No differences in mean age, gender distribution, total cell number or subset yield were found between patients and healthy donors. Across all samples, roughly 110,000,000 sorted cells were examined, and cell number per subset correlated strongly with RNA yield. Regulatory and stem cell-like memory subsets were isolated from only 8 patients and roughly 8 healthy donors, whereas naive and central memory subsets came from all 30 or so donors. In the study, TCRB repertoires of sorted circulating CD4+ T cell subsets from recently diagnosed type 1 diabetes patients were compared with those of matched healthy donors. What the study reported, not specific to this receptor: Type 1 diabetes patients showed a moderate but significant shortening of TCRB CDR3 length in all four CD4+ subsets. Because cDNA was sequenced instead of genomic DNA, highly expressing activated cells could be over-represented, though the groups showed no difference in activation or CD3 levels. PCR may preferentially amplify shorter templates, but because patient and control samples were amplified and corrected together, any resulting skew would affect both groups equally. Naive, central memory and regulatory TCRB repertoires appeared more similar among patients than among healthy donors. HLA sub-analyses involved small numbers of individuals, so any influence of HLA type on TCRB rearrangement remained unresolved. At VDJ recombination sites, patients with type 1 diabetes made fewer insertions and deleted more nucleotides, a pattern implying thymic rearrangement abnormalities.

All of the isolated RNA was reverse transcribed with the High Capacity cDNA Reverse Transcription Kit, so expressed TCRB transcripts were sequenced. Naive, central memory and regulatory T cell samples underwent deep immunoSEQ sequencing, averaging around 3.6 million total reads per sample. After sorted cells were lysed in RLT buffer, RNA was extracted with DNase-treated RNeasy Micro or Mini kits, with the choice depending on cell number. Each cell subset was processed on its own to prevent cross-contamination, while patient and healthy donor samples were processed together. The immunoSEQ multiplex PCR was used to amplify TCRB sequences from cDNA, generating 87-bp fragments that spanned the CDR3 region. The amplicons were sequenced using the Illumina HiSeq platform. In the source study's methods: Synthetic template baselines were used to correct PCR bias computationally, reads within Hamming distance 2 were collapsed, and singletons that could not be merged were discarded. Reads were aligned against IMGT to assign V, D and J genes, CDR3 length and insertions or deletions at six rearrangement sites. Within each subset, clonotype counts were normalized to sorted cell number, and only after that were true diversity and Gini coefficients computed with the tcR R package. Repertoire sharing was quantified using the overlap coefficient calculated on TCRB nucleotide sequences. TCRdb holds this immuneACCESS table with in-frame rearrangements only. Some clones are missing; in checked studies, unresolved V genes explain under half, and the rest has no known cause. D and trimming were read from the DNA, whereas the V and J calls and clone size are those reported in that table. For this sample there are about 220,000 clones; approximately 11% appear just once. The top ten clones comprise about 1.2% of the sample.

Of note for this clone: This clone's antigen is unknown. No much larger clonotype is one base removed from it; base qualities were not supplied.

For CDR1 and CDR2, the germline V gene lists SGDLS and YYNGEE. Compared with germline, V lacks 4 bases and J lacks 5 bases; bases without a gene match: 12. Its CDR3 holds 16 amino acids, cysteine through phenylalanine. CDR3 DNA is the only sequence kept; it has 48 bases, read in frame from the first base. From each donor, a single peripheral blood sample of about 110 mL on average was drawn into heparinised tubes. Using a panel that included CD45RO, CCR7, CD25, CD127, CD95 and CD27, naive, central memory, regulatory and stem cell-like memory CD4+ T cells were sorted on a BD FACSAria II. All sorted populations exceeded 98% purity. PBMCs were isolated right away by Lymphoprep density gradient centrifugation and were stained directly, without culture. So that batch effects would be minimized, each experiment stained and sorted samples in pairs, pairing one healthy donor with one patient.

Sequenced: central memory CD4+ T cells from blood. The receptor was derived from a man aged 18 to 35 in good health. The chain joins TRBV9 to TRBJ2-1, and TRBD2 matches 7 of the central bases. The CDR3: CASSPHGRLADNEQFF. DNA sequence: TGTGCCAGCAGCCCCCATGGGAGGCTAGCGGACAATGAGCAGTTCTTC.